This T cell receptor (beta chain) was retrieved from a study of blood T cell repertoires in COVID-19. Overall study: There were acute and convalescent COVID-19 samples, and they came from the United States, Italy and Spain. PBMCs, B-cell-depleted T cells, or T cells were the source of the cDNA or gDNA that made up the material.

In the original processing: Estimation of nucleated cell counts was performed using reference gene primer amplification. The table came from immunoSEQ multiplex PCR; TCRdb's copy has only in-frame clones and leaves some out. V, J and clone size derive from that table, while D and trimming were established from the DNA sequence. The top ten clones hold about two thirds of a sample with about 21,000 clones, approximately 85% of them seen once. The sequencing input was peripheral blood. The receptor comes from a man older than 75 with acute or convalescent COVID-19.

The CDR3 bases are TGTGCCAGCAGTCCCGGACAGAAGAATCAGCCCCAGCATTTT. This codes for CASSPGQKNQPQHF. The gene calls are TRBV27 and TRBJ1-5; the D gene is possibly TRBD1 (6 bases). V lost 5 bases and J 4 bases, leaving 12 bases between the germline ends. The CDR3 is 14 residues long. The germline V gene has CDR1 MNHEY and CDR2 SMNVEV (reference sequence).